This T cell receptor (beta chain) stems from a study of graft-versus-host responses after intestinal transplantation. Study background: In this cohort, recipients had multivisceral, liver-intestinal, or isolated intestinal transplants.

Worth noting for this clone: What it recognizes is unknown.

Study conclusions and caveats: Those patients showing graft-donor T cell macrochimerism displayed high graft-versus-host to host-versus-graft clonal ratios in allografts.

This CDR3 spans 15 amino acids. Germline CDR1 and CDR2: MNHNY and SVGAGI (reference sequence). The V end was cut by 4 bases, the J end by 9 bases, with 16 bases between. Assay used: immunoSEQ multiplex PCR; TCRdb lists only in-frame clones, some missing. The sample has tens of thousands of clones, around 86% seen once. This receptor was taken from a human donor who received an intestinal transplant. The specimen was unstimulated CD8+ T cells sorted from spleen or lymph node cells, collected before intestinal transplant. The chain joins TRBV6-6 to TRBJ1-6; the D is unclear. The CDR3: CASSSWVRQFSPLHF. The CDR3 DNA sequence: TGTGCCAGCAGTTCCTGGGTTCGCCAGTTTTCACCCCTCCACTTT.